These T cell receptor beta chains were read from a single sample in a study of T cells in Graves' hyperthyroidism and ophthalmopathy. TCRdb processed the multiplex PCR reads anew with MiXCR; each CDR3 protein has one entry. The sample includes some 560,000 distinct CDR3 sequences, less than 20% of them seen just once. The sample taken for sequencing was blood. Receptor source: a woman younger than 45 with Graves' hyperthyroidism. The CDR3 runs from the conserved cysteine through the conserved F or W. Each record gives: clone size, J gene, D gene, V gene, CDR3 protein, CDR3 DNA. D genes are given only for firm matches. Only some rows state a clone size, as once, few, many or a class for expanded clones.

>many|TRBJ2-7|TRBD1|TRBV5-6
CASSSGTGPPYEQYF
TGTGCCAGCAGCTCCGGGACAGGGCCTCCCTACGAGCAGTACTTC
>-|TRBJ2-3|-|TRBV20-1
CSARAVPAPQYF
TGCAGTGCTAGAGCGGTTCCCGCCCCGCAGTATTTT
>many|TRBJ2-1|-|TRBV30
CAWSGSWVNEQFF
TGTGCCTGGAGTGGTAGCTGGGTGAATGAGCAGTTCTTC
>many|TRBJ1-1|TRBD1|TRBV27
CASSSTGGGYTEAFF
TGTGCCAGCAGTTCGACAGGGGGCGGGTACACTGAAGCTTTCTTT
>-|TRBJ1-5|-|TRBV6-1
CASSVLPWGNQPQHF
TGTGCCAGCAGTGTTCTGCCATGGGGCAATCAGCCCCAGCATTTT
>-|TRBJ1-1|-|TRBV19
CASSTIMTRQNTEAFF
TGTGCCAGTAGTACAATCATGACAAGACAGAACACTGAAGCTTTCTTT
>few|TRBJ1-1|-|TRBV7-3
CASSLIVTAEAFF
TGTGCCAGCAGCTTAATAGTCACAGCTGAAGCTTTCTTT
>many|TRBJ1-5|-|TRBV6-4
CASTPDQPQHF
TGTGCCAGCACCCCAGATCAGCCCCAGCATTTT
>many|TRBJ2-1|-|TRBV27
CASSLEPSGQQFF
TGTGCCAGCAGTTTAGAGCCCTCAGGGCAGCAGTTCTTC
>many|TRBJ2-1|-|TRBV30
CAWSDRNEQFF
TGTGCCTGGAGTGACCGTAATGAGCAGTTCTTC
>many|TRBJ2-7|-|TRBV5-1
CASSLQEGTSLSYEQYF
TGCGCCAGCAGCTTGCAGGAGGGCACTAGCCTCTCCTACGAGCAGTACTTC
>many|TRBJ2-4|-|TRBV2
CASSEWVGYIQYF
TGTGCCAGCAGTGAATGGGTCGGCTACATTCAGTACTTC
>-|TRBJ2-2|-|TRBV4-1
CASSQEQGNTGELFF
TGCGCCAGCAGCCAAGAGCAAGGCAACACCGGGGAGCTGTTTTTT
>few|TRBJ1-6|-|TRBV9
CASSVFGRGGPLHF
TGTGCCAGCAGCGTATTTGGGCGAGGTGGGCCCCTCCACTTT
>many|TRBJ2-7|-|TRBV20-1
CSARGRDRLMHEQYF
TGCAGTGCTAGAGGCCGGGACCGGCTTATGCACGAGCAGTACTTC